This T cell receptor beta chain was recovered during a study of technical replicates of blood from a few donors. This table comes from immunoSEQ multiplex PCR, and its TCRdb copy is limited to in-frame clones, with some not included. The profile shows tens of thousands of clones, 95% of them singletons. The CDR3 contains 14 residues. V was trimmed by 7 bases and J by 4 bases, leaving 16 bases between them. Germline V gene lookup returns CDR1 SNHLY and CDR2 FYNNEI. This TCR was sampled from a human donor in good health. The chain employs TRBV2 and TRBJ1-2, with D maybe TRBD1 (5 bases). Sequencing input: T cells isolated from PBMCs. The CDR3 loop is CASMGGGQFYGYTF. The CDR3 nucleotides read TGTGCCAGCATGGGGGGAGGGCAGTTCTATGGCTACACCTTC.